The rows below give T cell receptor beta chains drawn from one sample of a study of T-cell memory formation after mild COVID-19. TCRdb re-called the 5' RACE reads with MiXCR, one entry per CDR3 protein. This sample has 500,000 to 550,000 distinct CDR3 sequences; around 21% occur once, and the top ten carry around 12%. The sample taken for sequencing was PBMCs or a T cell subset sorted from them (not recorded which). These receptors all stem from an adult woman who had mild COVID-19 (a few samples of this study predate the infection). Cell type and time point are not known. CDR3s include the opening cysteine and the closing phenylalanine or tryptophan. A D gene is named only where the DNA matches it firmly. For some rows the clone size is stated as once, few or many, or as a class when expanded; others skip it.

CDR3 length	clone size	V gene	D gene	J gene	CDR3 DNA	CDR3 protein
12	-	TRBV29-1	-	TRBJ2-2	TGCAGCGCGGGGGGCCTGACCGGGGAGCTGTTTTTT	CSAGGLTGELFF
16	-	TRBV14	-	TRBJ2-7	TGTGCCAGCAGCCGATGGGGTCAGGGGTCGACCTACGAGCAGTACTTC	CASSRWGQGSTYEQYF
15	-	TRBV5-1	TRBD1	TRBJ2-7	TGCGCCAGCAGCTTGGTGGGACAGGGTATCCACGAGCAGTACTTC	CASSLVGQGIHEQYF
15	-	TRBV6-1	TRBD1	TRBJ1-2	TGTGCCAGCAGAGAAACAGGGGCTGGAACAGTCGGCTACACCTTC	CASRETGAGTVGYTF
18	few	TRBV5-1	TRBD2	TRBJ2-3	TGCGCCAGCAGCTTAGGACTAGCGGGCCTAGCGGGCACAGATACGCAGTATTTT	CASSLGLAGLAGTDTQYF
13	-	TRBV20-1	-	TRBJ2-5	TGCAGTGCTAGTCGTACCTCTCAAGAGACCCAGTACTTC	CSASRTSQETQYF
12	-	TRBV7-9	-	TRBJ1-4	TGTGCCAGCAGCTCCATGAGGGAGGGACTGTTTTTT	CASSSMREGLFF
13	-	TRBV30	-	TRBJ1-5	TGTGCCTGGAGTAAGGGGATGGATCAGCCCCAGCATTTT	CAWSKGMDQPQHF
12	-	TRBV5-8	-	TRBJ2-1	TGTGCCAGCACCCCCCGGAGCTATGAGCAGTTCTTC	CASTPRSYEQFF
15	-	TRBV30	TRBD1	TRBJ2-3	TGTGCCTGGAGTGTACTCGGACAGGGGCCCCAAGATAAGTATTTT	CAWSVLGQGPQDKYF
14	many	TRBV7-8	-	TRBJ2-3	TGTGCCAGCAGCTTAAATGTAGGGACAGATACGCAGTATTTT	CASSLNVGTDTQYF
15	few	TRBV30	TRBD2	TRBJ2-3	TGTGCCTGGAATAGGGCGGGGGGGTCGATGGATACGCAGTATTTT	CAWNRAGGSMDTQYF
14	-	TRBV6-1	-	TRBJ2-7	TGTGCCAGCAGTGAAGGGACTTTACCCTACGAGCAGTACTTC	CASSEGTLPYEQYF
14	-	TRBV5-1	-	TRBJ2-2	TGCGCCAGCAGCTTGGCCGGCCGGACAGGGGAGCTGTTTTTT	CASSLAGRTGELFF
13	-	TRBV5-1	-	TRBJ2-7	TGCGCCAGCAGCTTGGTTACAGCAGACGAGCAGTACTTC	CASSLVTADEQYF
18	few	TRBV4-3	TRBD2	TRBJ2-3	TGCGCCAGCAGCCAAGATCGGCCGACTAGCGGGAGTACAGATACGCAGTATTTT	CASSQDRPTSGSTDTQYF
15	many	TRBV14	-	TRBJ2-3	TGTGCCAGCACCCCTCTGGGTACTAGCACAGATACGCAGTATTTT	CASTPLGTSTDTQYF
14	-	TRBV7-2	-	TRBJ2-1	TGTGCCAGCAGCCCGTACCCCCCGCGCAATGAGCAGTTCTTC	CASSPYPPRNEQFF
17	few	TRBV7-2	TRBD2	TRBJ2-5	TGTGCCAGCAGCTTAGCGGGCGGGGGGGATCCCCGGGAGACCCAGTACTTC	CASSLAGGGDPRETQYF
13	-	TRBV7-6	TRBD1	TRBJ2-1	TGTGCCAGCAGCATTTACAGGGGATTAGAGCAGTTCTTC	CASSIYRGLEQFF
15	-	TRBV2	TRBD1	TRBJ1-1	TGTGCCAGCAGTGCGGATACAGGGGATAGGACTGAAGCTTTCTTT	CASSADTGDRTEAFF
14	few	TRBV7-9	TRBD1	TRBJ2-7	TGTGCCAGCAGCCCACGGACAGGGCTAAACGAGCAGTACTTC	CASSPRTGLNEQYF
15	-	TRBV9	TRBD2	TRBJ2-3	TGTGCCAGCAGCGTATGGGGGGGAGGCACAGATACGCAGTATTTT	CASSVWGGGTDTQYF
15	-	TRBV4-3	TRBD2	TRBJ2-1	TGCGCCAGCAGCCAAGGGTCCGGGAGGGGCAGCGAGCAGTTCTTC	CASSQGSGRGSEQFF
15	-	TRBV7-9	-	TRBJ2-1	TGTGCCAGCAGCTTAGGCTTACTACTCGGAGATGAGCAGTTCTTC	CASSLGLLLGDEQFF
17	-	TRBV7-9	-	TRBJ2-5	TGTGCCAGCAGCCCTAAAGAGACAGGCCGTGAGGGGGAGACCCAGTACTTC	CASSPKETGREGETQYF
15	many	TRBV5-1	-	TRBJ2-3	TGCGCCAGCAGCTTGGGCGGACAGAGCACAGATACGCAGTATTTT	CASSLGGQSTDTQYF
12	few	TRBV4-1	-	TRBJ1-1	TGCGCCAGCAGCCACGAAGGCGGCGAAGCTTTCTTT	CASSHEGGEAFF
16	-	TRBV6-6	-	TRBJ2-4	TGTGCCAGCAGCGTCGGAGGGGGAGTAGCCAAAAACATTCAGTACTTC	CASSVGGGVAKNIQYF
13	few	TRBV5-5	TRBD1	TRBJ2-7	TGTGCCAGCAGCTTGGCGGACAGGTACGAGCAGTACTTC	CASSLADRYEQYF
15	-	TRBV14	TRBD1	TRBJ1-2	TGTGCCAGCAGCCGCCAGACAGGGGAGGACTATGGCTACACCTTC	CASSRQTGEDYGYTF
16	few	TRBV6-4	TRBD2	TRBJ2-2	TGTGCCAGCAGTGACTCGACGGGGGGGTACACCGGGGAGCTGTTTTTT	CASSDSTGGYTGELFF
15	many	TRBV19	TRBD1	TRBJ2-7	TGTGCCAGTAGCGCTCCGGGACAGGGGGTGCACGAGCAGTACTTC	CASSAPGQGVHEQYF
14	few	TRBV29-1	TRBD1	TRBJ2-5	TGCAGCCACCCGGGACAGGGGTTCCAAGAGACCCAGTACTTC	CSHPGQGFQETQYF
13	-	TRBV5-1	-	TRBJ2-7	TGCGCCAGCAGCGACCTTCAGGGAGACGAGCAGTACTTC	CASSDLQGDEQYF
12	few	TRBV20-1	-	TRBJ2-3	TGCAGTGCTAGAGATTTAGGAGATACGCAGTATTTT	CSARDLGDTQYF
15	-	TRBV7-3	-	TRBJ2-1	TGTGCCAGCAGCATCTGGGGGTCGCCCTACAATGAGCAGTTCTTC	CASSIWGSPYNEQFF
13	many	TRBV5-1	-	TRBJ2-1	TGCGCCAGCAGCCCGGACGGGGGTAATGAGCAGTTCTTC	CASSPDGGNEQFF
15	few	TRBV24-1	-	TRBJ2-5	TGTGCCACCAGTGATCGCGCGTTAGAGGTAGAGACCCAGTACTTC	CATSDRALEVETQYF
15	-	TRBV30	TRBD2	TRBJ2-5	TGTGCCTGGAGTGTGGGGACTAGCGGCCAAGAGACCCAGTACTTC	CAWSVGTSGQETQYF